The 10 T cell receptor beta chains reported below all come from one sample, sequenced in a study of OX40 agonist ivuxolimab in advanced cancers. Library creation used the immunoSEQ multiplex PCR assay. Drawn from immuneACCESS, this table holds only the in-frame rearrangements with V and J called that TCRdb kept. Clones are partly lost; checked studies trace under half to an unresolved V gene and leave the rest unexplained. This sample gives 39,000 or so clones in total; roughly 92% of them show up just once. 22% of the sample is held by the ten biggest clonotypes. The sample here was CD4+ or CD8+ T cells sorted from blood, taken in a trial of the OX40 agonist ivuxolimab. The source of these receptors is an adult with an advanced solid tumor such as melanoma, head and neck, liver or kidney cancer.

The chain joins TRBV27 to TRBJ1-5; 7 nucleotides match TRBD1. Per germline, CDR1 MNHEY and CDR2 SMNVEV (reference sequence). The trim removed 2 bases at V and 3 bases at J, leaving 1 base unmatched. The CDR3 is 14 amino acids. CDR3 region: CASSLGQANQPQHF. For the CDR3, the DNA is TGTGCCAGCAGTTTAGGACAGGCCAATCAGCCCCAGCATTTT.

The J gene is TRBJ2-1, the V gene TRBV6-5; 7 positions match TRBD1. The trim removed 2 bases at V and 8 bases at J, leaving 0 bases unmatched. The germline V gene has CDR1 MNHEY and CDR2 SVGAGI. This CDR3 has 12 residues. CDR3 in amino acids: CASSYQGDEQFF. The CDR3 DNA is TGTGCCAGCAGTTACCAGGGGGATGAGCAGTTCTTC.

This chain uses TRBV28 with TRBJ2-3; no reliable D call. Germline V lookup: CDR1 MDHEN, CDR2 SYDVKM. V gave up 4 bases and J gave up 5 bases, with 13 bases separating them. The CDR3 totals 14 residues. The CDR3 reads CASSSTSAKDTQYF. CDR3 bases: TGTGCCAGCAGTTCTACCTCGGCGAAAGATACGCAGTATTTT.

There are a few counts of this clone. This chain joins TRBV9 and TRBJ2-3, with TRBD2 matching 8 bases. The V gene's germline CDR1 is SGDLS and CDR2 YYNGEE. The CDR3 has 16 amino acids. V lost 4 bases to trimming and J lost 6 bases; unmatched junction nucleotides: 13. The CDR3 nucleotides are TGTGCCAGCAGCCCCTCCGGGGGGGGGAGTGGGGATACGCAGTATTTT. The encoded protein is CASSPSGGGSGDTQYF.

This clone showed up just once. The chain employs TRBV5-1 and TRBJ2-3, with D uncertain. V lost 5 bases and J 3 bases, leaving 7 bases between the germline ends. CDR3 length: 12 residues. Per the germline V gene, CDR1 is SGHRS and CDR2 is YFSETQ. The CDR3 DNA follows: TGCGCCAGCAGTGAATCGACAGATACGCAGTATTTT. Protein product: CASSESTDTQYF.

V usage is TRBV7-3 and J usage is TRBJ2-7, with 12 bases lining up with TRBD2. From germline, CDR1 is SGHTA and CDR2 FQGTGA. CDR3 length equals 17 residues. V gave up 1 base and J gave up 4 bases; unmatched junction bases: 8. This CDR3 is CASSLMAAGTSGYEQYF. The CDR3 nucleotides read TGTGCCAGCAGCTTAATGGCGGCAGGGACTAGCGGGTACGAGCAGTACTTC.

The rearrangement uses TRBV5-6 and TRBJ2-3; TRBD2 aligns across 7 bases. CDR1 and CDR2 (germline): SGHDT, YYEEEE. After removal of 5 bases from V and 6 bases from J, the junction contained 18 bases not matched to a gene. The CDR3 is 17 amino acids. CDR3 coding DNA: TGTGCCAGCAGACATCCGCCGCGGACTAGAATCTTGGATACGCAGTATTTT. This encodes CASRHPPRTRILDTQYF.

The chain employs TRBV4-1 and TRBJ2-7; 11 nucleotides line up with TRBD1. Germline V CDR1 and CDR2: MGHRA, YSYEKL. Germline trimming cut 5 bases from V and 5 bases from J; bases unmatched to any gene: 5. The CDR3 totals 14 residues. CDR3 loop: CASSRGQGADEQYF. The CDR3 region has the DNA TGCGCCAGCAGCAGAGGACAGGGGGCCGACGAGCAGTACTTC.

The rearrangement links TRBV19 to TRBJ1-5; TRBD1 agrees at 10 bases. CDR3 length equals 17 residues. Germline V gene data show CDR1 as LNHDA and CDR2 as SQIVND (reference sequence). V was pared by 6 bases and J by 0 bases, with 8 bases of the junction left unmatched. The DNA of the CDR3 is TGTGCCAGTAGGACAAGACAGGGGGCTAATAGCAATCAGCCCCAGCATTTT. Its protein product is CASRTRQGANSNQPQHF.

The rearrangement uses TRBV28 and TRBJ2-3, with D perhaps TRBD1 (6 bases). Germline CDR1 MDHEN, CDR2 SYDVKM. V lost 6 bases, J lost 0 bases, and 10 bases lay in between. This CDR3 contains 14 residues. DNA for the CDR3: TGTGCCAGCAGGGACAGCAAAAGCACAGATACGCAGTATTTT. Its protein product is CASRDSKSTDTQYF.